This entry is about one T cell receptor beta chain. This clone's antigen is unknown. No quality values exist for individual bases; no much larger clone is one base distant. This specimen belongs to a study of beta chain features in type 1 diabetes (dated by TCRdb to between 2017 and 2018). Background on the whole study: Mean age, gender distribution, total cell number and subset yield were not different between patients and healthy donors. The study compared TCRB repertoires of sorted circulating CD4+ T cell subsets between recently diagnosed type 1 diabetes patients and matched healthy donors. A total of under 140,000,000 sorted cells were examined across all samples, and the number of cells per subset was strongly correlated with RNA yield. Whereas all 28 donors provided naive and central memory subsets, regulatory and stem cell-like memory subsets were isolated from just 8 patients and roughly eight healthy donors.

From each donor, a single peripheral blood sample of around 0.12 L on average was drawn into heparinised tubes. A BD FACSAria II was used to sort naive, central memory, regulatory and stem cell-like memory CD4+ T cells with a panel that included CD45RO, CCR7, CD25, CD127, CD95 and CD27. All sorted populations exceeded 95% purity. PBMCs were isolated right away by Lymphoprep density gradient centrifugation and were stained directly, without culture. So that batch effects would be minimized, each experiment stained and sorted samples in pairs, pairing one healthy donor with one patient. General study outcomes and caveats: PCR might favor shorter templates, but patient and control samples were amplified and corrected together, so any skew would affect both groups equally. At VDJ recombination sites, patients with type 1 diabetes made fewer insertions and deleted more nucleotides, a pattern implying thymic rearrangement abnormalities. Naive, central memory and regulatory TCRB repertoires appeared to be more alike among patients than among healthy donors. HLA sub-analyses involved small numbers of individuals, so any influence of HLA type on TCRB rearrangement remained unresolved. In all four CD4+ subsets, TCRB CDR3 length was moderately but significantly shorter in type 1 diabetes patients. Because cDNA rather than genomic DNA was sequenced, highly expressing activated cells could have been over-represented, although no difference in activation and CD3 levels was found between groups.

The High Capacity cDNA Reverse Transcription Kit was used to reverse transcribe all of the isolated RNA, meaning that expressed TCRB transcripts were what got sequenced. Deep immunoSEQ sequencing was applied to naive, central memory and regulatory T cell samples, giving an average of approximately 4 million total reads per sample. Sorted cells were lysed in RLT buffer and RNA was extracted with DNase-treated RNeasy Micro or Mini kits, depending on cell number. To prevent cross-contamination, every cell subset was processed on its own, while patient and healthy donor samples were processed together. The immunoSEQ multiplex PCR was used to amplify TCRB sequences from cDNA, generating 87-bp fragments that spanned the CDR3 region. Sequencing of the amplicons was performed on the Illumina HiSeq platform. Concerning the study's data processing: Synthetic template baselines were used to correct PCR bias computationally, reads within Hamming distance 2 were collapsed, and singletons that could not be merged were discarded. By aligning reads against IMGT, V, D and J genes, CDR3 length, and insertions or deletions at six rearrangement sites were assigned. Within each subset, clonotype counts were normalized to the number of sorted cells before true diversity and Gini coefficients were calculated with the tcR R package. The overlap coefficient, calculated on TCRB nucleotide sequences, was used to measure repertoire sharing. Out-of-frame TCRB sequences from naive cells were analyzed to stand in for the pre-selection repertoire. Entries here come from immuneACCESS through TCRdb and include only in-frame sequences with V and J called. Some clones fail to appear in such tables; in the studies checked, an unresolved V gene covers under half of the shortfall, and the cause of the remainder is unknown. V, J and clone size were drawn from that table, and D and trimming were deduced from the DNA. Here the sample has some 360,000 clones; about 20% occur a single time. The ten most abundant clones make up 0.044% of the sample.

The germline V gene specifies MGHDK as CDR1 and SYGVNS as CDR2. V and J lose 1 base and 4 bases, and a span of 11 bases separates them. From the cysteine through the phenylalanine, the CDR3 covers 15 amino acids. Only the CDR3 DNA stays, 45 bases, in frame from base 1. The sequence derives from a woman aged 18-29 years in good health. The rearrangement joined TRBV25-1 to TRBJ2-1, with the D gene too uncertain to name. The sample comprised naive CD4+ T cells from blood. This specimen's cell subset or site label, interpreted: true naive CD4+ T cells. The CDR3 is CASSELGGVYNEQFF. The nucleotides are TGTGCCAGCAGTGAATTGGGTGGAGTTTACAATGAGCAGTTCTTC.